This TCR beta chain was sequenced during a study of technical replicates of blood from a handful of donors. Sequencing used immunoSEQ multiplex PCR; TCRdb keeps in-frame clones, though not all of them. The table records 75,000 to 100,000 clones, roughly 94% of them present only once. Looked up from germline, CDR1 is SGHNT and CDR2 is YYREEE (reference sequence). The length of the CDR3 is 13 residues. The V end was cut by 2 bases, the J end by 5 bases, with 10 bases between. The source of this sequence is a human donor in good health. This chain joins TRBV5-4 and TRBJ2-5; D ambiguous. The sample consisted of T cells isolated from PBMCs. The CDR3 bases are TGTGCCAGCAGCTTTTCGGGTTCCGAGACCCAGTACTTC. Protein: CASSFSGSETQYF.